This T cell receptor beta chain was observed in a study of technical replicates of blood from several donors. Per the germline V gene, CDR1 is MNHNY and CDR2 is SVGAGI (reference sequence). Trimming stripped 8 bases from V and 9 bases from J, with 6 bases between. The CDR3 totals 9 residues. Here immunoSEQ multiplex PCR was the method, and the copy in TCRdb shows in-frame clones only, minus some. The sample has approximately 80,000 clones; about 88% are singletons. The chain joins TRBV6-6 to TRBJ2-3; D is ambiguous. The TCR comes from a human donor in good health. The sequenced sample consisted of T cells isolated from PBMCs. The CDR3 region is CASSETQYF. DNA for the CDR3: TGTGCCAGCTCCGAGACGCAGTATTTT.